What follows are 27 T cell receptor beta chains derived from one specimen sequenced in a study of T-cell reconstitution after alpha-beta-depleted transplantation in children. Unique molecular identifiers were incorporated into the prepared TCRbeta library. MiXCR, run by TCRdb on the PCR reads, gives a single entry per CDR3 protein. The sample includes under 300,000 distinct CDR3 sequences, approximately 9.7% of them seen just once. The specimen was PBMCs from the stem cell graft donor, collected from the stem cell graft. Every receptor here comes from a human donor who donated a stem cell graft to a child with SCID.

In its sample, this clonotype was seen many times. This chain connects TRBV5-1 to TRBJ1-2; D gene uncertain. Germline values: CDR1 SGHRS, CDR2 YFSETQ. The CDR3 totals 16 residues. V shed 4 bases and J shed 4 bases, with 20 bases lying between them. The CDR3 loop is CASSGLTAPSPYGYTF. As DNA, the CDR3 is TGCGCCAGCAGCGGGCTAACGGCACCGTCTCCCTATGGCTACACCTTC.

This clonotype was recorded at least ten times. This chain connects TRBV3-1 to TRBJ1-1, with 7 positions matching TRBD1. V lost 1 base, J lost 3 bases, and 8 bases stayed unmatched. Per the germline V gene, CDR1 is LGHDT and CDR2 is YNNKEL (reference sequence). The length of the CDR3 is 16 residues. CDR3 DNA sequence: TGTGCCAGCAGCCAAGGAAGACAGGGTCGGGACACTGAAGCTTTCTTT. Its protein product is CASSQGRQGRDTEAFF.

This clonotype appeared many times. The CDR3 nucleotides are TGCAGCGCTCCTAGAGGGACGGATTCCTACAATGAGCAGTTCTTC. Protein product: CSAPRGTDSYNEQFF. The rearrangement joins TRBV29-1 to TRBJ2-1; the D gene could be TRBD1 or TRBD2 (5 bases each). The V end lost 7 bases, the J end lost 1 base, and 17 bases lay between the germline ends. This CDR3 has 15 amino acids. Germline CDR1 is SQVTM and CDR2 is ANQGSEA.

This clonotype was recorded once. This chain links TRBV11-2 with TRBJ2-5; D is undetermined. V gave up 5 bases and J gave up 2 bases, with 6 bases separating them. This CDR3 is built from 12 residues. The germline V gene encodes CDR1 SGHAT and CDR2 FQNNGV. This chain's CDR3 is CASSRHQETQYF. As DNA, the CDR3 is TGTGCCAGCAGCCGGCATCAAGAGACCCAGTACTTC. The full variable domain, with the rest looked up from reference TRBV11-2 and TRBJ2-5, is EAGVAQSPRYKIIEKRQSVAFWCNPISGHATLYWYQQILGQGPKLLIQFQNNGVVDDSQLPKDRFSAERLKGVDSTLKIQPAKLEDSAVYLCASSRHQETQYFGPGTRLLVL.

This clonotype was seen repeatedly, ten times or more. The chain couples TRBV27 to TRBJ2-7; no reliable D call. The CDR3 has 13 amino acids. The germline CDR1 and CDR2 sequences are MNHEY and SMNVEV (reference sequence). V was trimmed by 4 bases and J by 1 base, leaving 8 bases between them. The CDR3 DNA sequence: TGTGCCAGCAGTTACGGGCGGTCCTACGAGCAGTACTTC. This translates into CASSYGRSYEQYF.

This clonotype was seen ten or more times. V and J are TRBV12-3 or TRBV12-4 and TRBJ2-1; weak D call: TRBD2 (6 bases). This CDR3 is built from 14 residues. Trimming pared 2 bases from V and 10 bases from J, leaving 15 bases between. The chain's CDR3 is CASSLRREADEQFF. The CDR3 bases are TGTGCCAGCAGTTTAAGGAGGGAAGCGGACGAGCAGTTCTTC.

Many counts were recorded for this clonotype. The genes are TRBV12-3 or TRBV12-4 and TRBJ2-3; D is unclear. V lost 5 bases, J lost 8 bases, and 17 bases lay in between. The CDR3 is 14 amino acids. In nucleotides, the CDR3 is TGTGCCAGCAGTAAAACCCTGGATTTCGGTACGCAGTATTTT. This codes for CASSKTLDFGTQYF.

This clonotype was seen many times. This chain links TRBV6-1 with TRBJ2-2; D gene uncertain. The germline V gene has CDR1 MNHNS and CDR2 SASEGT. The V gene lost 8 bases and the J gene lost 6 bases, with 16 bases spanning the gap. This CDR3 comprises 14 residues. The CDR3: CASAEAGGAGELFF. CDR3 bases: TGTGCCAGCGCCGAGGCAGGTGGGGCCGGGGAGCTGTTTTTT.

There are many counts of this clonotype. The rearrangement uses TRBV7-6 and TRBJ2-7; 8 bases map to TRBD1. J gave up 2 bases and V 4 bases, and 7 bases lay outside the gene matches. Germline CDR1 is SGHVS and CDR2 is FNYEAQ. This CDR3 comprises 15 residues. The DNA of the CDR3 is TGTGCCAGCAGCTCCTACGACAGGGGTACCTACGAGCAGTACTTC. This gives the protein CASSSYDRGTYEQYF.

This clonotype showed up many times. CDR3 in DNA: TGTGCCAGCAGCTTATCCGGGACAAGGGGCAATCAGCCCCAGCATTTT. Translated: CASSLSGTRGNQPQHF. The V gene is TRBV7-2, the J gene TRBJ1-5; D might be TRBD1 (6 bases). Germline V lookup: CDR1 SGHTA, CDR2 FQGNSA. V was pared by 2 bases and J by 2 bases, with 13 bases between. The CDR3 contains 16 residues.

Turning to this clonotype: This may come from a read error, since a much larger clone is one base off. The chain combines TRBV5-1 with TRBJ1-3; D not certain. Germline loops: CDR1 SGHRS, CDR2 YFSETQ. The CDR3 contains 15 residues. V was clipped by 1 base and J by 0 bases, with 8 bases between them. CDR3 amino acids: CASSLNRYSGNTIYF. CDR3 coding DNA: TGCGCCAGCAGCTTGAATAGATACTCTGGAAACACCATATATTTT.

This clonotype was observed at least ten times. This chain uses TRBV5-1 with TRBJ2-7, with a possible D match to TRBD1 (6 bases). The CDR3 has 16 residues. Germline CDR1 and CDR2: SGHRS and YFSETQ. The V gene lost 0 bases and the J gene lost 2 bases, with 15 bases spanning the gap. For the CDR3, the DNA is TGCGCCAGCAGCTTGGGGGGTATGGGACATACCTACGAGCAGTACTTC. Protein product: CASSLGGMGHTYEQYF.

Ten or more counts support this clonotype. The V and J genes are TRBV10-3 and TRBJ1-1, with D unresolved. CDR3 length equals 15 residues. CDR1 is ENHRY, CDR2 SYGVKD, per germline. The ends were cut back, 1 base at V and 1 base at J, with 10 bases in the middle. CDR3 protein: CAISEYRAPNTEAFF. DNA for the CDR3: TGTGCCATCAGTGAGTATAGGGCTCCGAACACTGAAGCTTTCTTT.

This clonotype was counted ten times or more. V is TRBV20-1 and J is TRBJ1-1, with D possibly TRBD1 on 5 matching bases. There are 14 residues in the CDR3. V lost 0 bases and J 1 base, leaving 9 bases between the germline ends. Germline-derived CDR1 and CDR2 are DFQATT and SNEGSKA (reference sequence). The CDR3 DNA reads as TGCAGTGCTAGAGAGGCAGGGCCGAACACTGAAGCTTTCTTT. This translates into CSAREAGPNTEAFF.

Many counts were recorded for this clonotype. V usage is TRBV6-2 or TRBV6-3 and J usage is TRBJ2-7; D is perhaps TRBD1 (6 bases). With 5 bases removed from V and 3 bases from J, the gap between germline ends came to 11 bases. The CDR3 is 13 residues long. Germline CDR1 reads MNHEY; CDR2 reads SVGEGT. CDR3 loop: CASSARQDYEQYF. In DNA, the CDR3 is TGTGCCAGCAGTGCGAGACAGGACTACGAGCAGTACTTC.

The table lists this clonotype with many counts. This chain connects TRBV5-1 to TRBJ1-3; D unclear. The CDR3 loop spans 15 amino acids. Germline lookup yields CDR1 SGHRS and CDR2 YFSETQ. V was pared by 1 base and J by 0 bases, with 8 bases between. For the CDR3, the DNA is TGCGCCAGCAGCTTGTCGGGCGTCTCTGGAAACACCATATATTTT. This gives the protein CASSLSGVSGNTIYF.

This clonotype has a count of ten or more. This sequence joins TRBV11-2 and TRBJ2-3; 15 nucleotides match TRBD2. Germline loops: CDR1 SGHAT, CDR2 FQNNGV. The V gene end was trimmed by 5 bases and the J gene end by 3 bases; junction bases not matched to a gene: 3. There are 16 residues in the CDR3. The CDR3 loop reads CASSTGLAGGTDTQYF. The CDR3 DNA follows: TGTGCCAGCAGCACGGGACTAGCGGGGGGAACAGATACGCAGTATTTT.

The chain couples TRBV6-1 to TRBJ1-2, with D unclear. The CDR3 length is 14 residues. Germline V gene data show CDR1 as MNHNS and CDR2 as SASEGT. V lost 2 bases to trimming and J lost 3 bases, with 10 bases between them. The DNA of the CDR3 is TGTGCCAGCAGTGAAATAGCAGCGTACTATGGCTACACCTTC. Its protein product is CASSEIAAYYGYTF.

There are many counts of this clonotype. The gene calls are TRBV14 and TRBJ1-1; perhaps TRBD1 as D (5 bases). Per the germline V gene, CDR1 is SGHDN and CDR2 is FVKESK. Trimming cost V 8 bases and J 1 base, with 11 bases left between them. This CDR3 has 13 amino acids. Here the CDR3 reads CASGDGPNTEAFF. DNA for the CDR3: TGTGCCAGCGGGGACGGGCCGAACACTGAAGCTTTCTTT. Full variable domain (rest looked up from reference TRBV14 and TRBJ1-1): EAGVTQFPSHSVIEKGQTVTLRCDPISGHDNLYWYRRVMGKEIKFLLHFVKESKQDESGMPNNRFLAERTGGTYSTLKVQPAELEDSGVYFCASGDGPNTEAFFGQGTRLTVV.

This clonotype was counted ten times or more. The chain joins TRBV4-1 to TRBJ1-1; possibly TRBD1 for D (5 bases). The germline V and J ends were trimmed by 4 bases and 6 bases, with 18 bases remaining between them. Germline CDR1 and CDR2: MGHRA and YSYEKL. This CDR3 contains 15 residues. CDR3 sequence (DNA): TGCGCCAGCAGCCGCGGACTGGGGCTGAGCTCTGAAGCTTTCTTT. It yields the protein CASSRGLGLSSEAFF.

This clonotype was picked up many times. The J gene is TRBJ2-7, the V gene TRBV2; possibly TRBD1 for D (5 bases). The CDR3 sequence is 12 residues long. Trimming took off 7 bases at V and 5 bases at J, with 12 bases between the two ends. Germline V gene sequence: CDR1 SNHLY, CDR2 FYNNEI. CDR3 loop: CASTAGYHEQYF. The CDR3 DNA reads TGTGCCAGCACCGCAGGGTACCACGAGCAGTACTTC.

This clonotype has at least ten counts. This rearrangement joins TRBV5-8 to TRBJ2-7; D remains unclear. Germline CDR1 and CDR2: SGHTS and YDEGEE. This CDR3 contains 12 residues. V was cut by 4 bases and J by 7 bases, with 12 bases left in between. The CDR3 coding sequence is TGTGCCAGCAGCGCATACGTCTTTGAGCAGTACTTC. Amino acid sequence: CASSAYVFEQYF.

At least ten counts were recorded for this clonotype. This chain uses TRBV6-1 with TRBJ1-1; weak D call: TRBD1 (5 bases). V shed 1 base and J shed 5 bases, with 14 bases lying between them. In germline, CDR1 is MNHNS, CDR2 SASEGT. The CDR3 runs 15 residues. The CDR3, as DNA: TGTGCCAGCAGTGAAGACGGGGGGAAAGGGACTGAAGCTTTCTTT. Translating it yields CASSEDGGKGTEAFF.

The sample holds many counts of this clonotype. This rearrangement joins TRBV12-3 or TRBV12-4 to TRBJ2-4; 7 bases agree with TRBD1. J was trimmed by 0 bases and V by 7 bases; bases with no gene match: 9. The CDR3 has 16 amino acids. The CDR3, as DNA: TGTGCCAGCATCCCCCCAGGGGGTCTAGCCAAAAACATTCAGTACTTC. Amino acid sequence: CASIPPGGLAKNIQYF.

At least ten counts were recorded for this clonotype. This chain connects TRBV12-3 or TRBV12-4 to TRBJ1-4, with a possible D match to TRBD1 (6 bases). The CDR3 loop spans 16 amino acids. Trimming shortened V by 7 bases and J by 4 bases, and 19 bases separated the two germline ends. The CDR3 region has the DNA TGTGCCAGCAACGCCCTGTTGGGGGCGGTTAATGAAAAACTGTTTTTT. Encoded protein: CASNALLGAVNEKLFF.

Only a few counts were recorded for this clonotype. The chain is built from TRBV14 and TRBJ2-3, with D possibly being TRBD1 or TRBD2 (5 bases each). The CDR3 is made up of 14 amino acids. V was trimmed by 7 bases and J by 6 bases, leaving 17 bases between them. In germline, CDR1 is SGHDN, CDR2 FVKESK. As DNA, the CDR3 is TGTGCCAGCAATCCGGGACCCCGCGGGGATACGCAGTATTTT. Its protein product is CASNPGPRGDTQYF.

This clonotype was seen ten or more times. The genes are TRBV5-1 and TRBJ2-3; tentatively, D is TRBD1 or TRBD2 (5 bases each). The V end lost 3 bases, the J end lost 6 bases, and 14 bases lay between the germline ends. The CDR3 is 14 residues long. Germline V gene sequence: CDR1 SGHRS, CDR2 YFSETQ. CDR3 sequence: CASSYGTAPDTQYF. The CDR3 nucleotides read TGCGCCAGCAGCTATGGGACGGCCCCCGATACGCAGTATTTT.